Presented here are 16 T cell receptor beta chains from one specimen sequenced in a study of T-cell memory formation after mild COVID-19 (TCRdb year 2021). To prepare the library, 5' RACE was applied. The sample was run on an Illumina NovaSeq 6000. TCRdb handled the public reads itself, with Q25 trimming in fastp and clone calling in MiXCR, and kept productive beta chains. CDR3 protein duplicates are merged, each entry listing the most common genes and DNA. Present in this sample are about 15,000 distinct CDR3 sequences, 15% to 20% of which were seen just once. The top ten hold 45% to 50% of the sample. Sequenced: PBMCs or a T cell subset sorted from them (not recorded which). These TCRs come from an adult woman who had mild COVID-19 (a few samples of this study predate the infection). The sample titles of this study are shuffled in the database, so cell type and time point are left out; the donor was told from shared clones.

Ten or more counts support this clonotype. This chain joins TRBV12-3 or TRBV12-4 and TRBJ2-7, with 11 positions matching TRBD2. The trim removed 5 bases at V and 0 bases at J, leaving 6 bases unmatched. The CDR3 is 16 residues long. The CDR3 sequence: CASSGRTSGHSYEQYF. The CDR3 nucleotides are TGTGCCAGCAGTGGGCGGACTAGCGGGCACTCCTACGAGCAGTACTTC.

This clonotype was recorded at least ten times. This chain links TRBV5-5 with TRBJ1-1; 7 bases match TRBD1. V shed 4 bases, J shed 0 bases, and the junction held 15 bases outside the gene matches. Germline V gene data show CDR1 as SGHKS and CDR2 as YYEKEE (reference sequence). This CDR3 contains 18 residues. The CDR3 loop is CASSPARPGQQLNTEAFF. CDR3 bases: TGTGCCAGCAGCCCAGCACGCCCGGGACAGCAGTTGAACACTGAAGCTTTCTTT.

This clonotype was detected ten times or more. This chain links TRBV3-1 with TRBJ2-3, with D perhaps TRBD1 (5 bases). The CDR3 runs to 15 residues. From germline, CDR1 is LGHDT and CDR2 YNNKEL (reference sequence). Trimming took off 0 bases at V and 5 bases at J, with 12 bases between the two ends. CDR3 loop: CASSQDPQGGDTQYF. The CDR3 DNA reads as TGTGCCAGCAGCCAAGATCCGCAGGGTGGAGATACGCAGTATTTT.

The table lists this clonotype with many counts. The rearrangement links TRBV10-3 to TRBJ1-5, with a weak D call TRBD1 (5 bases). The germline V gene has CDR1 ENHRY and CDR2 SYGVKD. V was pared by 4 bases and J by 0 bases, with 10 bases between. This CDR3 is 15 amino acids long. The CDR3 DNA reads TGTGCCATCAGTGTGGGGGAATTTAGCAATCAGCCCCAGCATTTT. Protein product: CAISVGEFSNQPQHF.

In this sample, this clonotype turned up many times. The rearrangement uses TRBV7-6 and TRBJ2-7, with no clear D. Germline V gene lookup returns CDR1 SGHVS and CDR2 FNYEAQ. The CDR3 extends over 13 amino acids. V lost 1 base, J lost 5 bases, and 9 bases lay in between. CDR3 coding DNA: TGTGCCAGCAGCTTAGGAGGCAGAAACGAGCAGTACTTC. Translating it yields CASSLGGRNEQYF.

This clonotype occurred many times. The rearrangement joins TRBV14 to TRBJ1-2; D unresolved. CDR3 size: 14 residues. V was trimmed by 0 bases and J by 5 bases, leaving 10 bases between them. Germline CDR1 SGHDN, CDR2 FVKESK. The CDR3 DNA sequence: TGTGCCAGCAGCCAAGAAAGGCAGATATATGGCTACACCTTC. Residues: CASSQERQIYGYTF.

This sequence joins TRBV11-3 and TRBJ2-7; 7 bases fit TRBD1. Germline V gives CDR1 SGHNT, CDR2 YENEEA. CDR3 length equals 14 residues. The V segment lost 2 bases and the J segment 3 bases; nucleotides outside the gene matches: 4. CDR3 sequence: CASSLSGGDYEQYF. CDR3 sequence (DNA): TGTGCCAGCAGCTTATCAGGGGGTGACTACGAGCAGTACTTC.

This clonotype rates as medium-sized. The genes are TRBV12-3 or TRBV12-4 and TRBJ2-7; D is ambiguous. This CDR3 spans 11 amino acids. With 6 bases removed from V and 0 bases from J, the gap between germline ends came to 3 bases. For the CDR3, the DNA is TGTGCCAGCAGCCCCTCCTACGAGCAGTACTTC. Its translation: CASSPSYEQYF.

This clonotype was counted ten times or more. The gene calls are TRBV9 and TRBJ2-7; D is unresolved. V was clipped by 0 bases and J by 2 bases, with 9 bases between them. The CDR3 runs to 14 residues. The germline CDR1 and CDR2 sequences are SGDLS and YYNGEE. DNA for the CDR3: TGTGCCAGCAGCGTAGGGTTTGGAACCTACGAGCAGTACTTC. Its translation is CASSVGFGTYEQYF.

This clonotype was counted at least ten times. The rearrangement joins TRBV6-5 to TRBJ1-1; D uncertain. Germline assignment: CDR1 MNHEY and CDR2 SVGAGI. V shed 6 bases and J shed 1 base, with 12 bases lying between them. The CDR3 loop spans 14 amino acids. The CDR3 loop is CASSSGASNTEAFF. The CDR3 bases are TGTGCCAGCAGCTCCGGAGCCTCGAACACTGAAGCTTTCTTT.

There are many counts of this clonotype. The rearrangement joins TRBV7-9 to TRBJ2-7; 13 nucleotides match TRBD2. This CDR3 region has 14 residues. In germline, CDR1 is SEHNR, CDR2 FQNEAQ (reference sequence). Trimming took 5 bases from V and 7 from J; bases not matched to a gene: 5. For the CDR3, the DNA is TGTGCCAGCAGCCGCGGGACTAGCGGGATTGAGCAGTACTTC. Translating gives CASSRGTSGIEQYF.

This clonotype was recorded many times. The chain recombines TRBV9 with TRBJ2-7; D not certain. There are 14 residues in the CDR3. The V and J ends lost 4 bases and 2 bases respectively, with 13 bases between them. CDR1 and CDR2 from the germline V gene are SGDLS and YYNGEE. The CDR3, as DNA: TGTGCCAGCAGCCCACGGCGAGACACCTACGAGCAGTACTTC. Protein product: CASSPRRDTYEQYF.

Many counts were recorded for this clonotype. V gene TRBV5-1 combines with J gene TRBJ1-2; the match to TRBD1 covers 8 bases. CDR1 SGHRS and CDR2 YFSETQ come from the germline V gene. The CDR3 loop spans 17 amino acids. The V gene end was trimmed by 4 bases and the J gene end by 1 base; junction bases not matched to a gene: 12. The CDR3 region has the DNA TGCGCCAGCAGCCGCCAGGGACAGGTGGATTATAACTATGGCTACACCTTC. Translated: CASSRQGQVDYNYGYTF.

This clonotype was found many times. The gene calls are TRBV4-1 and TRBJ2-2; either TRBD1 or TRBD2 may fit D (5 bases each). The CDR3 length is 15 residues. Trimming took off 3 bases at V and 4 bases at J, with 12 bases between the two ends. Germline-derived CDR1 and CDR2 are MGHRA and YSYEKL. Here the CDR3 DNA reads TGCGCCAGCAGCCACTGGGGGAGTGCCACCGGGGAGCTGTTTTTT. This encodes CASSHWGSATGELFF.

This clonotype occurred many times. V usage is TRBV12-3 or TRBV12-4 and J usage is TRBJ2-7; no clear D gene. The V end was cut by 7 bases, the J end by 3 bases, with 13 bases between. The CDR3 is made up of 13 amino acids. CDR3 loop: CASNLAVNYEQYF. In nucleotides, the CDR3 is TGTGCCAGCAATCTTGCGGTCAACTACGAGCAGTACTTC.

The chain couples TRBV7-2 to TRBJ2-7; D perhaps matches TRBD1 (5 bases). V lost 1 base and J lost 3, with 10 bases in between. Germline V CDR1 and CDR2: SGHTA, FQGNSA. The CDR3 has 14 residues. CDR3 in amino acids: CASSLDGRDYEQYF. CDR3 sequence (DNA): TGTGCCAGCAGCTTAGACGGCAGGGACTACGAGCAGTACTTC. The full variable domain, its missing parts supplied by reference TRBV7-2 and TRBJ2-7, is GAGVSQSPSNKVTEKGKDVELRCDPISGHTALYWYRQSLGQGLEFLIYFQGNSAPDKSGLPSDRFSAERTGGSVSTLTIQRTQQEDSAVYLCASSLDGRDYEQYFGPGTRLTVT.